This paragraph reports one TCR beta chain. This clonotype turned up a few times. Its target antigen remains unknown. Nothing much larger sits one base from this clone, and base qualities are not available. The data belong to a study of T cell repertoires in cytomegalovirus infection (dated by TCRdb to between 2017 and 2020). Regarding the research as a whole: Recently identified HLA-C-restricted CMV epitopes, whose presentation resists viral immunomodulation, were targeted by peptide stimulations together with well-studied HLA-B-restricted epitopes. Donor HLA type was relevant to the analysis, because carriage of CMV infection together with the matching HLA type was indicated by public TCR beta signatures.

The CDR3 runs 16 amino acids, cysteine and phenylalanine included. Just CDR3 DNA is preserved here, 48 bases in frame from base 1. The germline V gene supplies CDR1 LGHNA and CDR2 YSLEER. V drops 3 bases and J drops 0 bases, leaving 14 bases in between. Study-level results and caveats: The ex vivo response was dominated by HLA-C-restricted CMV-specific TCR beta clonotypes, and the single most frequent clonotype in two of eight donors was supplied by these HLA-C-restricted clonotypes. Carriers of CMV infection plus the relevant HLA type were discriminated by the cumulative frequency of public TCR beta family members in the study cohort and in an independent approximately 360-donor cohort.

Data came from an Illumina HiSeq 1500. Starting from the raw public reads, TCRdb applied fastp trimming at Q25, assembled clones with MiXCR and retained in-frame beta chains. Each entry is one CDR3 protein sequence, shown with its most common DNA and genes. Counted in this sample were 250,000 to 400,000 distinct CDR3 sequences; 25% of them appeared once. Of the sample, about 14% falls within the top ten clones. The treatment or condition label on this specimen signifies: in vitro stimulation with specific CMV peptide epitopes to enrich CMV-specific T cells. The TCR was taken from a human donor in good health (CMV status not recorded). Some clones in this sample may be carry-over from other donors' samples. This sequence uses TRBV4-3 and TRBJ1-1; D gene: possibly TRBD1, on 5 matching bases. The sample consisted of cultured PBMCs, taken from culture after CMV antigen stimulation. At the DNA level, the sequence is TGCGCCAGCAGCCAGAAGCCGGGACGGATGAACACTGAAGCTTTCTTT. It codes for CASSQKPGRMNTEAFF.